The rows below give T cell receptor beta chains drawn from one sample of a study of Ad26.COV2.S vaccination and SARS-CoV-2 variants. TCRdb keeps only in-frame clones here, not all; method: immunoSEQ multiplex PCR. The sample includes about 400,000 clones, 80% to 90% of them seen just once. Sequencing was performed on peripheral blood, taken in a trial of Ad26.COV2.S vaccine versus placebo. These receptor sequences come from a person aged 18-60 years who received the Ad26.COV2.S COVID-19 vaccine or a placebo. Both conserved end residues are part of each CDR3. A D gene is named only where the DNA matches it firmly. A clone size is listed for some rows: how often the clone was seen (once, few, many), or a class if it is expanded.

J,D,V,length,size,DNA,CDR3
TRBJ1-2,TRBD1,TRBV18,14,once,TGTGCCAGCTCGCAACAGGGGGCAGGATATGGCTACACCTTC,CASSQQGAGYGYTF
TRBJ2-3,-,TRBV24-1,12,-,TGTGCCGCGTCGTCTTGGACAGATACGCAGTATTTT,CAASSWTDTQYF
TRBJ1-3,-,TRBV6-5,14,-,TGTGCCAGCAGTTACGTAGCTCAAGGGGACACCATATATTTT,CASSYVAQGDTIYF
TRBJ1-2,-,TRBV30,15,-,TGTGCCTGGAGTGTAACTTTAGGTCAGGGAGGCGGCTACACCTTC,CAWSVTLGQGGGYTF
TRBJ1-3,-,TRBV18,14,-,TGTGCCAGCTCCCTGGGACTTACAGGAAACACCATATATTTT,CASSLGLTGNTIYF
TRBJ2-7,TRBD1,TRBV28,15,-,TGTGCCAGCAGTCAACCACAGGGGGCGTCTTACGAGCAGTACTTC,CASSQPQGASYEQYF
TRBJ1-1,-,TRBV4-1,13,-,TGCGCCAGCAGCGGACCATTGAACACTGAAGCTTTCTTT,CASSGPLNTEAFF
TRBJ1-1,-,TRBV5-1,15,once,TGCGCCAGCAGGGTTGTCAGGGAGGTGAACACTGAAGCTTTCTTT,CASRVVREVNTEAFF
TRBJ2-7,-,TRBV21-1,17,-,TGTGCCAGCAGCAAGCGCCCCCGGGATCCCGCCTCCTACGAGCAGTACTTC,CASSKRPRDPASYEQYF
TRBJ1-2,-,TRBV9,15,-,TGTGCCAGCAGCGTAAGCGGAACAGGGTACTATGGCTACACCTTC,CASSVSGTGYYGYTF
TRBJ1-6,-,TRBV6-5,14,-,TGTGCCGGAGCAGGACGGAGCTTTAATTCACCCCTCCACTTT,CAGAGRSFNSPLHF
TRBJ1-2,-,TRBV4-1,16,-,TGCGCCAGCAGCCAGCCGGGCCAGGGAAGGTCTACTGGCTACACCTTC,CASSQPGQGRSTGYTF
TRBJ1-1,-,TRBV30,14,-,TGTGCCTGGAGTGTGACCGGGAAGAACACTGAAGCTTTCTTT,CAWSVTGKNTEAFF
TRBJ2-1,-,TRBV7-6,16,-,TGTGCCAGCAGCGTGATTTCAGGGTTCTCCTACAATGAGCAGTTCTTC,CASSVISGFSYNEQFF
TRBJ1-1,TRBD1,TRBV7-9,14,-,TGTGCCAGCAGCCCCCAGGGGGCTCTATCTGAAGCTTTCTTT,CASSPQGALSEAFF
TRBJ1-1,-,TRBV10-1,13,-,TGCGCCAGCAGTAGGACACCGCAGGCTGAAGCTTTCTTT,CASSRTPQAEAFF
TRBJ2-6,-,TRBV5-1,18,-,TGCGCCAGCAGCCCTCTTGTCTCTGATAGCTCTGGGGCCAACGTCCTGACTTTC,CASSPLVSDSSGANVLTF
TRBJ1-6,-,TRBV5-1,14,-,TGCGCCAGCAGCTTCCCTGGGGTTAATTCACCCCTCCACTTT,CASSFPGVNSPLHF
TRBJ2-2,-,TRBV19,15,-,TGTGCCAGTAGTGTGGAGGGGCCGTACACCGGGGAGCTGTTTTTT,CASSVEGPYTGELFF
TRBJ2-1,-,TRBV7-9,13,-,TGTGCCAGCAGGGATTTAGTGACTAATGAGCAGTTCTTC,CASRDLVTNEQFF
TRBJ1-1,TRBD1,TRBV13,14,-,TGTGCCAGCAGCCCTCCGACAGGGTACACTGAAGCTTTCTTT,CASSPPTGYTEAFF
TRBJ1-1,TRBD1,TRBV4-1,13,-,TGCGCCAGCAGCCCCGACAGGGGCACTGAAGCTTTCTTT,CASSPDRGTEAFF
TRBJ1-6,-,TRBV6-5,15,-,TGTGCCAGCACCGAACAGGAATTTGATAATTCACCCCTCCACTTT,CASTEQEFDNSPLHF
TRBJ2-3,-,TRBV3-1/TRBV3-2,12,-,TGTGCCAGCGAAGGTGGGTTAGATACGCAGTATTTT,CASEGGLDTQYF
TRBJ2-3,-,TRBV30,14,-,TGTGCCTGGAGTCTTTCCGACGGGACAGATACGCAGTATTTT,CAWSLSDGTDTQYF
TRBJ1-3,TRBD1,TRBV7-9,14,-,TGTGCCAGCAGCTTTACAGGGGGCGAAAACACCATATATTTT,CASSFTGGENTIYF
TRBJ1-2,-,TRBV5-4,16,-,TGTGCCAGCAGCTTGCCCCACCCGGGGCGATGGTATGGCTACACCTTC,CASSLPHPGRWYGYTF
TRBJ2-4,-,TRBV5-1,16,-,TGCGCCAGCAGCCCTGGGACAGCCAACCTGGGGGGCATTCAGTACTTC,CASSPGTANLGGIQYF
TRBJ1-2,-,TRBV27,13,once,TGTGCCAGCAGTTTTGGCAGAAACTATGGCTACACCTTC,CASSFGRNYGYTF
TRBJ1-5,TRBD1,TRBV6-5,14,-,TGTGCCAGCAGTTCCGACAGGGAAAATCAGCCCCAGCATTTT,CASSSDRENQPQHF
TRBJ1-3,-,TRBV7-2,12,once,TGTGCCAGCAGCATCAGCGGCAACACCATATATTTT,CASSISGNTIYF
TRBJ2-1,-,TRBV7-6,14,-,TGTGCCAGCAGCTTAGGTGGGGGAAGCAATGAGCAGTTCTTC,CASSLGGGSNEQFF
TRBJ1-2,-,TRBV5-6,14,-,TGTGCCAGCAGCTTAGGGGGGCTGAACTATGGCTACACCTTC,CASSLGGLNYGYTF
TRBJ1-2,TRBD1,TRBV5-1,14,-,TGCGCCAGCAGATTTACAGGGGGCGGCGATGGCTACACCTTC,CASRFTGGGDGYTF
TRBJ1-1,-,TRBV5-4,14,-,TGTGCCAGCAACGATGAGGACAGGAACACTGAAGCTTTCTTT,CASNDEDRNTEAFF
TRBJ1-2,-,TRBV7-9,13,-,TGTGCCAGCAGCTTAGATGGCAGATATGGCTACACCTTC,CASSLDGRYGYTF
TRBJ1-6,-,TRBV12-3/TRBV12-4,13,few,TGTGCCAGCAAGTTGGTTTGGAATTCACCCCTCCACTTT,CASKLVWNSPLHF
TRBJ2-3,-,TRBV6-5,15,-,TGTGCCAGCAGTTACCAGACAGGCTTGGGAGATACGCAGTATTTT,CASSYQTGLGDTQYF
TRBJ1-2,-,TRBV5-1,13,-,TGCGCCAGCAGCTTGGAAGGAAGGGGTGGCTACACCTTC,CASSLEGRGGYTF
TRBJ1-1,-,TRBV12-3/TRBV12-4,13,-,TGTGCCAGCAGTTTCCCCGAAAACACTGAAGCTTTCTTT,CASSFPENTEAFF
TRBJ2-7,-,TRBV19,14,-,TGTGCCAGTAGTCTCGGGGGGCCCTCCTACGAGCAGTACTTC,CASSLGGPSYEQYF